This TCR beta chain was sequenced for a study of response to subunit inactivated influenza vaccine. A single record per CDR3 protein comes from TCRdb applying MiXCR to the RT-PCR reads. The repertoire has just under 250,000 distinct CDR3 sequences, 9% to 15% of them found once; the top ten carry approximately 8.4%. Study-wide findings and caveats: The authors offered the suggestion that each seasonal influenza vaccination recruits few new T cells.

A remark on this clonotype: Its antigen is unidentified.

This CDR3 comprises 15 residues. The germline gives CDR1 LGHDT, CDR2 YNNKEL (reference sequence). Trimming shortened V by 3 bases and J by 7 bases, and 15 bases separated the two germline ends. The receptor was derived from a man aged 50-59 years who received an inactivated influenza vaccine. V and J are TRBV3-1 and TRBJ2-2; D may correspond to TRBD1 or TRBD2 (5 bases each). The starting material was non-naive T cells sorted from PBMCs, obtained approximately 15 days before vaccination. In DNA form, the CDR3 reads TGTGCCAGCAGCCATTCGCAGGGCCGGGGCGGGGAGCTGTTTTTT. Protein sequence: CASSHSQGRGGELFF.